This T cell receptor (beta chain) was identified during a study of PD-1 blockade in classical Hodgkin lymphoma (TCRdb year 2020). For the study in its entirety: Nivolumab dosing was 3 mg/kg intravenously every 2 weeks, continuing until either disease progression or unacceptable toxicity. A peripheral blood immune signature of response to PD-1 blockade in classical Hodgkin lymphoma was defined using TCR beta sequencing and CyTOF.

What this sample's time point label stands for: cycle 1 day 1 (C1D1), immediately before nivolumab initiation. Every trial patient had relapsed following autologous stem cell transplantation, and prior brentuximab vedotin exposure was what differed among cohorts A, B and C. The trial cohort was composed of about 53 patients with relapsed/refractory classical Hodgkin lymphoma, for whom complete response, partial response or progressive disease was recorded as best overall response. Single-agent nivolumab was administered to trial patients in the multi-cohort phase II CheckMate 205 trial. Best overall response was determined by an independent review committee according to the 2007 International Working Group response criteria. Trial PBMCs were collected just before the start of nivolumab (C1D1) and during therapy at cycle 2 day 1 and cycle 4 day 1. Peripheral blood was collected in 8 mL Vacutainer Cell Preparation Tubes, from which PBMCs were isolated by centrifugation and then cryopreserved.

The CDR1 and CDR2 encoded by the germline V gene (reference sequence) are MNHNY and SVGAGI. There are 12 amino acids in the CDR3, from cysteine to phenylalanine inclusive. Only CDR3 DNA is held: 36 bases, read in frame from base 1. The V and J ends are trimmed by 6 bases and 4 bases, leaving 10 bases between them. For this clone: It lacks a known antigen. Base qualities are not at hand, and no much larger clone is one base apart. The sample carries other DNA sequences with the same CDR3.

Results the study describes overall, beyond this receptor: Lower diversity was observed in patients in whom nivolumab was started less than 1 year after ASCT, and these patients were excluded from later analyses so that confounding by immune reconstitution would be avoided. Baseline TCR diversity was reported to be lower in newly diagnosed patients than in healthy donors and to be lower still in relapsed/refractory patients. Among trial patients, those achieving complete response had baseline diversity similar to that of newly diagnosed patients, while diversity was significantly lower in partial responders and progressors. The study was limited to a single clinical trial cohort, and causes of repertoire differences, possibly disease activity or prior therapy, remained undefined. A significant rise by C4D1 was seen in CD4+ but not CD8+ TCR diversity (p=0.0027 vs p=0.16), with the rise being most apparent in complete responders (p=0.02).

The Qiagen DNeasy kit was used to extract genomic DNA both from unsorted PBMCs and from the negatively selected CD4+ and CD8+ fractions. Amplification of TCR beta CDR3 regions was done by immunoSEQ multiplex PCR with primers that anneal to V and J segments. Amplification bias was minimized using a synthetic immune receptor repertoire, and residual bias was removed computationally after sequencing. Per the original workflow: Custom Python scripts were used to quantify repertoire diversity as the Shannon entropy index. Unsorted, CD4+ and CD8+ repertoires were analyzed separately, except for combined analyses in which CD4+ and CD8+ sequences were merged in silico. Clonal expansion was defined as a frequency increase of at least 2-fold after treatment compared with C1D1, and clones undetected at baseline were assigned a pseudocount of 0.5. Singleton clones were defined as clones with 0 or 1 copy at C1D1, and non-singleton clones were defined as clones with 2 or more copies. Clones expanded in unsorted samples were assigned a CD4+, CD8+ or unknown annotation through matching of protein sequences in sorted samples from the same patient. Wilcoxon tests were applied to paired samples to test diversity changes from C1D1 to C4D1. In its TCRdb copy, this immuneACCESS table keeps in-frame sequences only and misses some clones. Where compared with another copy, unresolved V genes explain less than half of these, and the others have no known cause. Clonal size and the V and J genes are those of that table, whereas D and trimming came from the DNA. A total of tens of thousands of clones appear in this sample, over 70% of them only once. The ten biggest clones cover around 24% of the sample.

The chain uses TRBV6-6 and TRBJ2-7, with no reliable assignment of the D segment. This TCR derives from a human donor with classical Hodgkin lymphoma. Sequences were derived from peripheral blood mononuclear cells (PBMCs), sampled at baseline. The bases read TGTGCCAGCAGCCCGCTAGGGTACGAGCAGTACTTC. It is translated as CASSPLGYEQYF.